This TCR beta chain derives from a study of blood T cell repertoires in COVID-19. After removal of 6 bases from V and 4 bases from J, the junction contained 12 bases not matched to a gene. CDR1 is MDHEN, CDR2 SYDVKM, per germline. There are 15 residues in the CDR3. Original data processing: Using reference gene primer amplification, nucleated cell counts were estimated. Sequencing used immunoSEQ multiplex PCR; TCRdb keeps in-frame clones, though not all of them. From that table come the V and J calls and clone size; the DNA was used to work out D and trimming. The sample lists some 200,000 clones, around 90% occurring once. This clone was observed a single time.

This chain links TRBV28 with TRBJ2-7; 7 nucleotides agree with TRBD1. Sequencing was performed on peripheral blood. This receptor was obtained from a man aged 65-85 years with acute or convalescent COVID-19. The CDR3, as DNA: TGTGCCAGCAGCCTAGCCCCAGGGGGTGCGTACGAGCAGTACTTC. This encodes CASSLAPGGAYEQYF.